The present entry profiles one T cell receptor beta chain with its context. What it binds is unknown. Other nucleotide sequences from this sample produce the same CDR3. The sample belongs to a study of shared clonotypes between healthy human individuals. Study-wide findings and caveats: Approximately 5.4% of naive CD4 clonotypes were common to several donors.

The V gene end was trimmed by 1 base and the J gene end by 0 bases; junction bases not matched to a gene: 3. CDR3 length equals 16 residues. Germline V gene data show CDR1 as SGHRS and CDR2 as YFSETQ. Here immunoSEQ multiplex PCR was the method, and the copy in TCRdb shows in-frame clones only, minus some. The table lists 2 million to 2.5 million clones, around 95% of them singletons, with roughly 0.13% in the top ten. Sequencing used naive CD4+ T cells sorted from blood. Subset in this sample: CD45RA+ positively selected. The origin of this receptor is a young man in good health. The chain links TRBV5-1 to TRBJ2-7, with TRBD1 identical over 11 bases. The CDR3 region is CASSLSGTGGSYEQYF. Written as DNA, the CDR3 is TGCGCCAGCAGCTTGTCCGGGACAGGGGGCTCCTACGAGCAGTACTTC.